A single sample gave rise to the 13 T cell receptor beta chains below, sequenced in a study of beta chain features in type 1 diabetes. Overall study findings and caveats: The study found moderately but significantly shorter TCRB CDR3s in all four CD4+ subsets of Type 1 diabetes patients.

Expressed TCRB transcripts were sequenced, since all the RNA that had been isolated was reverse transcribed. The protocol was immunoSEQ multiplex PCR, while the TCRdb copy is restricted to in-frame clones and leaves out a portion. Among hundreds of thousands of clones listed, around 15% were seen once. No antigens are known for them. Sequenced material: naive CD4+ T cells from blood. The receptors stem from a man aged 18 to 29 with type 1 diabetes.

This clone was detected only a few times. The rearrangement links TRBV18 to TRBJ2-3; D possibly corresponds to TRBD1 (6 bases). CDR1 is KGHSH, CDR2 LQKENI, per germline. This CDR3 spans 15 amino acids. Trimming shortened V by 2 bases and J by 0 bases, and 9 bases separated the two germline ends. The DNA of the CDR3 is TGTGCCAGCTCACCAAGGGACATTAGCACAGATACGCAGTATTTT. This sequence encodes CASSPRDISTDTQYF.

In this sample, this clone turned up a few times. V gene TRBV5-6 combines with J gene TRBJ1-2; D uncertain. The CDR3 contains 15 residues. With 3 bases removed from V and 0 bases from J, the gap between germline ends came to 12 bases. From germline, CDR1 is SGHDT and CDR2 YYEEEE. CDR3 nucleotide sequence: TGTGCCAGCAGCTCGGATCGGGGTCCTAACTATGGCTACACCTTC. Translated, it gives CASSSDRGPNYGYTF.

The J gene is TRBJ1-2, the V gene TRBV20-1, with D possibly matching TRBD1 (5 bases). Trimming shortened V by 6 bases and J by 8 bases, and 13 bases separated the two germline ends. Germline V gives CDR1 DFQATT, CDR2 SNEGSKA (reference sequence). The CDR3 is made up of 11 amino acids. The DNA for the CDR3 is TGCAGTGCCAGGGCCCCTTGGGGCTACACCTTC. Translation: CSARAPWGYTF.

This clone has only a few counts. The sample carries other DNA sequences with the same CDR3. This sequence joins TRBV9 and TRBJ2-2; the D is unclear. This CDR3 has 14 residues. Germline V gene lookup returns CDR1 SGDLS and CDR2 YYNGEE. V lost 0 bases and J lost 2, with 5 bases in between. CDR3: CASSVDGNTGELFF. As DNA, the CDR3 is TGTGCCAGCAGCGTAGACGGAAACACCGGGGAGCTGTTTTTT.

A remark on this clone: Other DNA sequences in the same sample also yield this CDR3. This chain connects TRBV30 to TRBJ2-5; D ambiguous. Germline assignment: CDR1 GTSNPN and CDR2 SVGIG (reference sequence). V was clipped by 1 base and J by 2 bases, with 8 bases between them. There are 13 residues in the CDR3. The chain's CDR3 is CAWSGGLQETQYF. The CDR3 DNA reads TGTGCCTGGAGTGGGGGTCTACAAGAGACCCAGTACTTC. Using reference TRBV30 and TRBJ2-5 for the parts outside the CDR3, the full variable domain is SQTIHQWPATLVQPVGSPLSLECTVEGTSNPNLYWYRQAAGRGLQLLFYSVGIGQISSEVPQNLSASRPQDRQFILSSKKLLLSDSGFYLCAWSGGLQETQYFGPGTRLLVL.

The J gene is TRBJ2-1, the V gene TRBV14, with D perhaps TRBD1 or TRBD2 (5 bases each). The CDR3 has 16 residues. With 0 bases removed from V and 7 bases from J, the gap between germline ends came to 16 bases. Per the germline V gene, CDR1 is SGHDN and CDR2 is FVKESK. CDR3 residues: CASSQDRRGWGNEQFF. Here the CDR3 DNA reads TGTGCCAGCAGCCAAGATAGGCGCGGATGGGGGAATGAGCAGTTCTTC. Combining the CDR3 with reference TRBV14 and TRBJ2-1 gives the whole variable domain EAGVTQFPSHSVIEKGQTVTLRCDPISGHDNLYWYRRVMGKEIKFLLHFVKESKQDESGMPNNRFLAERTGGTYSTLKVQPAELEDSGVYFCASSQDRRGWGNEQFFGPGTRLTVL.

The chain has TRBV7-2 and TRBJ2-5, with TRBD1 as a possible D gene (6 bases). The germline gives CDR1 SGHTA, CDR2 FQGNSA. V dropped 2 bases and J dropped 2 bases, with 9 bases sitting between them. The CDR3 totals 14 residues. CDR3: CASSLTGQQETQYF. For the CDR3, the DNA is TGTGCCAGCAGCTTAACAGGACAGCAAGAGACCCAGTACTTC.

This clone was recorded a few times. Here the CDR3 reads CSARTRGDTQYF. In nucleotides, the CDR3 is TGCAGCGCGCGTACCAGGGGTGATACGCAGTATTTT. V usage is TRBV29-1 and J usage is TRBJ2-3; D possibly corresponds to TRBD1 (6 bases). The germline CDR1 and CDR2 sequences are SQVTM and ANQGSEA. The CDR3 sequence is 12 residues long. Deletions cut 7 bases from V and 6 bases from J, with 14 bases between.

DNA of the CDR3: TGCAGCGTTGAACAACCCCAAGAGACCCAGTACTTC. Translated, it gives CSVEQPQETQYF. The chain couples TRBV29-1 to TRBJ2-5; no clear D gene. This CDR3 contains 12 residues. Germline V gene data show CDR1 as SQVTM and CDR2 as ANQGSEA. V was pared by 2 bases and J by 1 base, with 5 bases between. Based on the CDR3 plus reference TRBV29-1 and TRBJ2-5, the full variable domain is SAVISQKPSRDICQRGTSLTIQCQVDSQVTMMFWYRQQPGQSLTLIATANQGSEATYESGFVIDKFPISRPNLTFSTLTVSNMSPEDSSIYLCSVEQPQETQYFGPGTRLLVL.

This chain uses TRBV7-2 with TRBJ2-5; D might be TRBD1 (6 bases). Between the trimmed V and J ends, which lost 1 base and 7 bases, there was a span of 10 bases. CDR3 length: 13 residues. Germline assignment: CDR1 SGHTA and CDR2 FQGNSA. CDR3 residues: CASSLGTETTQYF. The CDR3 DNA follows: TGTGCCAGCAGCTTAGGGACAGAGACGACCCAGTACTTC.

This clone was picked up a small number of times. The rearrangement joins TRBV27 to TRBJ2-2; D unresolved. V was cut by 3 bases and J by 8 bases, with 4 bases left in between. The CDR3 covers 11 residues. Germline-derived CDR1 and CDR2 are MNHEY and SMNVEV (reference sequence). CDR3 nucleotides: TGTGCCAGCAGTTTGAGAGGGGAGCTGTTTTTT. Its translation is CASSLRGELFF.

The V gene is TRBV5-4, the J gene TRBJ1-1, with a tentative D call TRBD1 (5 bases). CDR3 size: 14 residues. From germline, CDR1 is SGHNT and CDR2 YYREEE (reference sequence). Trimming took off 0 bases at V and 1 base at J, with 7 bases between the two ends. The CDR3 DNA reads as TGTGCCAGCAGCTTGGACAGGCGGAACACTGAAGCTTTCTTT. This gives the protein CASSLDRRNTEAFF.

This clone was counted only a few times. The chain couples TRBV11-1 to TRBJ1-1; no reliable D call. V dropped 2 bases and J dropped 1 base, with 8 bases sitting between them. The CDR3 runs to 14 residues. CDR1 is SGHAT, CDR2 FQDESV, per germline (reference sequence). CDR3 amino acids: CASSLRTENTEAFF. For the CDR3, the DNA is TGTGCCAGCAGCTTACGCACAGAGAACACTGAAGCTTTCTTT.